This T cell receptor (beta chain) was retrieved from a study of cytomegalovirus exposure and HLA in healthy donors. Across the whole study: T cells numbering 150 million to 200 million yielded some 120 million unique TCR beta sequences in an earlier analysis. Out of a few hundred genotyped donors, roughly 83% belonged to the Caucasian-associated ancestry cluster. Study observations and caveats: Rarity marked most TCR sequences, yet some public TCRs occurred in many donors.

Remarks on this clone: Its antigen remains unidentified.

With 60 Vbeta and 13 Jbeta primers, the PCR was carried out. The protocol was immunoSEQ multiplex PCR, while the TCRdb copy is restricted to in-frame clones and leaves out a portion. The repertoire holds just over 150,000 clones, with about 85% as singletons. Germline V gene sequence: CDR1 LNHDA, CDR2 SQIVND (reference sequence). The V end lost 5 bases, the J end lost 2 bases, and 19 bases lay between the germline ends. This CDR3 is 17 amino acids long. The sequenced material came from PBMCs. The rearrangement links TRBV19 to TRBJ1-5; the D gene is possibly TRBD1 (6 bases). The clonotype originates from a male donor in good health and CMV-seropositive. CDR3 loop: CASSGSQAGAGNQPQHF. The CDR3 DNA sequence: TGTGCCAGTAGTGGGTCTCAGGCGGGGGCGGGCAATCAGCCCCAGCATTTT.